This T cell receptor (beta chain) was captured by sequencing in a study of T-cell memory formation after mild COVID-19. Across the whole study: Clusters of TCRs were largely donor specific. Whole-study results and caveats: Day 15 to 85 contracting clones showed balanced CD4/CD8; later expanders leaned CD4+. Whether day 37 second-wave clones are SARS-CoV-2-specific was not confirmed.

The CDR3 is made up of 15 amino acids. V lost 5 bases and J 2 bases, leaving 13 bases between the germline ends. 5'RACE primed from the constant segment yielded TCR alpha and TCR beta cDNA libraries bearing sample barcodes and UMIs. TCRdb reprocessed the 5' RACE reads with MiXCR, giving one entry per CDR3 protein. The sample yields around 200,000 distinct CDR3 sequences, about 11% seen once. This clonotype was observed a few times. Its antigen remains unidentified. The sequenced sample consisted of PBMCs or a T cell subset sorted from them (not recorded which). The chain uses TRBV12-3 or TRBV12-4 and TRBJ2-1; D call uncertain. The clonotype was recovered from a young man who had mild COVID-19 (a few samples of this study predate the infection). Cell type and time point are not known. The CDR3 sequence is CASSTRNRPYNEQFF. CDR3 coding DNA: TGTGCCAGCAGTACACGAAACCGTCCCTACAATGAGCAGTTCTTC.